Following are 15 T cell receptor beta chains from one sample sequenced in a study of blood T cell repertoires in COVID-19. The table came from immunoSEQ multiplex PCR; TCRdb's copy has only in-frame clones and leaves some out. The sample records some 90,000 clones, roughly 80% being singletons. Input material: peripheral blood. These receptors came from a human donor in a cohort sampled during active COVID-19.

J is TRBJ2-7 and V is TRBV6-4, with D perhaps TRBD1 (5 bases). The germline CDR1 and CDR2 sequences are MRHNA and SNTAGT. V dropped 6 bases and J dropped 5 bases, with 14 bases sitting between them. This CDR3 spans 13 amino acids. CDR3 sequence reads: CASRWNRPDEQYF. The CDR3 DNA reads as TGTGCCAGCAGGTGGAACAGGCCCGACGAGCAGTACTTC.

The chain is built from TRBV6-2 or TRBV6-3 and TRBJ2-7; D gene ambiguous. V lost 4 bases, J lost 2 bases, and 3 bases lay in between. Germline lookup yields CDR1 MNHEY and CDR2 SVGEGT. The length of the CDR3 is 11 residues. CDR3 in amino acids: CASSSTYEQYF. The DNA of the CDR3 is TGTGCCAGCAGTTCCACCTACGAGCAGTACTTC.

The CDR3 is CASSLGGTGNQPQHF. CDR3 DNA: TGTGCCAGCAGCTTAGGGGGGACAGGGAATCAGCCCCAGCATTTT. V and J are TRBV7-8 and TRBJ1-5; 9 nucleotides line up with TRBD1. Trimming at V came to 1 base and at J to 4 bases, leaving 2 bases not matched to a gene. This CDR3 is built from 15 residues. Germline values: CDR1 SGHVS, CDR2 FQNEAQ.

The chain uses TRBV28 and TRBJ2-5; 7 bases map to TRBD1. J gave up 5 bases and V 8 bases, and 11 bases lay outside the gene matches. Germline CDR1 reads MDHEN; CDR2 reads SYDVKM. CDR3 length: 14 amino acids. CDR3 in DNA: TGTGCCAGCGGCGACAGGGTAGGAAGGGAGACCCAGTACTTC. Translated, it gives CASGDRVGRETQYF.

This clone was recorded once. The chain joins TRBV27 to TRBJ2-5; TRBD2 matches at 8 bases. Germline V gene data show CDR1 as MNHEY and CDR2 as SMNVEV (reference sequence). V was pared by 3 bases and J by 0 bases, with 3 bases of the junction left unmatched. CDR3 length: 15 residues. CDR3 in amino acids: CASSFSGADQETQYF. The CDR3 bases are TGTGCCAGCAGTTTTAGCGGGGCAGACCAAGAGACCCAGTACTTC.

V and J are TRBV4-1 and TRBJ1-1, with TRBD1 matching over 8 bases. With 3 bases clipped from V and 5 bases from J, the junction kept 8 bases outside the gene matches. This CDR3 region has 15 residues. Germline V gene data show CDR1 as MGHRA and CDR2 as YSYEKL. CDR3 protein: CASSQMDRARTEAFF. The DNA of the CDR3 is TGCGCCAGCAGCCAGATGGACAGGGCGAGAACTGAAGCTTTCTTT.

V usage is TRBV7-2 and J usage is TRBJ2-7; no clear D gene. CDR1 is SGHTA and CDR2 is FQGNSA in the germline V gene. The CDR3 loop spans 15 amino acids. V lost 1 base and J lost 3, with 13 bases in between. The CDR3 coding sequence is TGTGCCAGCAGCTTAGGGTCGGCGACATACTACGAGCAGTACTTC. This gives the protein CASSLGSATYYEQYF.

The chain has TRBV9 and TRBJ1-3, with D unclear. Trimming left V 3 bases short and J 3 bases short, with 13 bases between. CDR3 size: 15 residues. Looked up from germline, CDR1 is SGDLS and CDR2 is YYNGEE. CDR3 sequence: CASSGEGGLGNTIYF. The CDR3 nucleotides are TGTGCCAGCAGCGGCGAAGGCGGGCTTGGAAACACCATATATTTT.

The gene calls are TRBV2 and TRBJ2-7; 7 nucleotides align to TRBD1. This CDR3 is built from 14 residues. V lost 6 bases and J lost 4; bases outside the gene matches: 9. The V gene's germline CDR1 is SNHLY and CDR2 FYNNEI. The CDR3 region is CASRKQGVGYEQYF. Here the CDR3 DNA reads TGTGCCAGCAGAAAGCAGGGGGTAGGATACGAGCAGTACTTC.

This clone came up once. The chain has TRBV4-2 and TRBJ2-7, with 7 bases lining up with TRBD2. J gave up 5 bases and V 2 bases, and 6 bases lay outside the gene matches. The V gene's germline CDR1 is LGHNA and CDR2 YNFKEQ. The length of the CDR3 is 14 residues. The DNA of the CDR3 is TGTGCCAGCAGCCAATCGCGGGGGACCGACGAGCAGTACTTC. Translation: CASSQSRGTDEQYF.

This sequence joins TRBV9 and TRBJ2-1, with 9 bases lining up with TRBD2. With 2 bases clipped from V and 0 bases from J, the junction kept 0 bases outside the gene matches. The germline gives CDR1 SGDLS, CDR2 YYNGEE. The CDR3 runs 15 residues. The CDR3 protein is CASSVSGSSYNEQFF. DNA for the CDR3: TGTGCCAGCAGCGTTAGCGGGAGCTCCTACAATGAGCAGTTCTTC.

This clone was observed a single time. J is TRBJ1-1 and V is TRBV18, with 9 bases identical to TRBD1. Per the germline V gene, CDR1 is KGHSH and CDR2 is LQKENI. CDR3 size: 15 residues. The ends lost 2 bases at V and 3 bases at J; junction bases unmatched: 4. Written as DNA, the CDR3 is TGTGCCAGCTCACCAAACAGGGGGCGGTACACTGAAGCTTTCTTT. Its protein is CASSPNRGRYTEAFF.

The rearrangement links TRBV10-2 to TRBJ1-3; D is undetermined. With 10 bases removed from V and 0 bases from J, the gap between germline ends came to 13 bases. Germline CDR1 is WSHSY and CDR2 is SAAADI. This CDR3 has 14 residues. In nucleotides, the CDR3 is TGCGCCACACGAGATACAGCCTCTGGAAACACCATATATTTT. Protein product: CATRDTASGNTIYF.

This clone turned up a few times. This chain joins TRBV18 and TRBJ1-2; TRBD1 agrees at 7 bases. The CDR3 is 14 residues long. Germline loops: CDR1 KGHSH, CDR2 LQKENI. Trimming cost V 6 bases and J 4 bases; bases outside gene matches: 8. The CDR3 here is CASSLGTEGYGYTF. DNA of the CDR3: TGTGCCAGCTCCCTTGGGACAGAGGGCTATGGCTACACCTTC.

This clone was recorded only once. This chain links TRBV10-3 with TRBJ2-7; 9 bases agree with TRBD2. Looked up from germline, CDR1 is ENHRY and CDR2 is SYGVKD. This CDR3 contains 16 residues. Trimming at V came to 6 bases and at J to 0 bases, leaving 9 bases not matched to a gene. The CDR3: CAIRPTSGQSSYEQYF. The CDR3 DNA reads TGTGCCATCAGGCCCACTAGCGGGCAGAGCTCCTACGAGCAGTACTTC.